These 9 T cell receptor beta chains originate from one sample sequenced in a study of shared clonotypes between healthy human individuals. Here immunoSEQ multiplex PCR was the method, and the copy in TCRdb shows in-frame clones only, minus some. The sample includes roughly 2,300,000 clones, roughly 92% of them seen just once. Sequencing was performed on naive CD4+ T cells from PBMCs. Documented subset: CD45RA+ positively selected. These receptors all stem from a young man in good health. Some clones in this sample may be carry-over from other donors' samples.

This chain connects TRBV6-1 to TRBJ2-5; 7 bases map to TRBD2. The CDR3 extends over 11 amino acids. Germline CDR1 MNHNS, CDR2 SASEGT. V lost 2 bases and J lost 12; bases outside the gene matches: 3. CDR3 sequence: CASSEMGREYF. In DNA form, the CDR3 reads TGTGCCAGCAGTGAAATGGGGAGGGAGTACTTC.

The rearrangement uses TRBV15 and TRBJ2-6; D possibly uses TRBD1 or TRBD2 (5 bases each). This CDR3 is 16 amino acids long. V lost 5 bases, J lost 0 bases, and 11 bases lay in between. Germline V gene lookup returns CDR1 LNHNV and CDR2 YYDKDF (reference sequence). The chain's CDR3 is CATSLGRISGANVLTF. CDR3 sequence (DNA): TGTGCCACCAGCCTGGGACGTATCTCTGGGGCCAACGTCCTGACTTTC.

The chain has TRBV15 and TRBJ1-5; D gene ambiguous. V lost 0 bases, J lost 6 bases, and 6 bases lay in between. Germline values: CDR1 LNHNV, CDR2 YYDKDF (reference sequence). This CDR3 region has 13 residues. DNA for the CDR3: TGTGCCACCAGCAGAGATCTTCGTCAGCCCCAGCATTTT. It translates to CATSRDLRQPQHF.

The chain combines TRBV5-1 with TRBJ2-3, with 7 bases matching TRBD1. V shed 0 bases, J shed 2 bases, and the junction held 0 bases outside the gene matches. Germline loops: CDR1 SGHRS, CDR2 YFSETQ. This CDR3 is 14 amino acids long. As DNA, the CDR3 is TGCGCCAGCAGCTTGGAGGGGGCCACAGATACGCAGTATTTT. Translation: CASSLEGATDTQYF.

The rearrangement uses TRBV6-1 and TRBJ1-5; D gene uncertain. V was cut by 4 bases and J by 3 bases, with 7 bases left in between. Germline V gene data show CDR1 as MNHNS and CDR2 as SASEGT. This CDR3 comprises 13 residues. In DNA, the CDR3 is TGTGCCAGCAGTGTACGGGACAATCAGCCCCAGCATTTT. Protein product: CASSVRDNQPQHF.

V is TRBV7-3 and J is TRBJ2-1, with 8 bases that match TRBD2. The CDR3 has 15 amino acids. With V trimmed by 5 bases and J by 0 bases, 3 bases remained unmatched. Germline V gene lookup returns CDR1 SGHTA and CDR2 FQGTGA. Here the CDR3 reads CASSQAGASYNEQFF. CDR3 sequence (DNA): TGTGCCAGCAGCCAAGCGGGAGCCTCCTACAATGAGCAGTTCTTC.

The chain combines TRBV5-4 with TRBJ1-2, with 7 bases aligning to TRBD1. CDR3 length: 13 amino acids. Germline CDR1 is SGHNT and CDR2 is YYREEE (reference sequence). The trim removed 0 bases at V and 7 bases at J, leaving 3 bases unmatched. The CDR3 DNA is TGTGCCAGCAGCTTGGAATACAGGGGTGGCTACACCTTC. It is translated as CASSLEYRGGYTF.

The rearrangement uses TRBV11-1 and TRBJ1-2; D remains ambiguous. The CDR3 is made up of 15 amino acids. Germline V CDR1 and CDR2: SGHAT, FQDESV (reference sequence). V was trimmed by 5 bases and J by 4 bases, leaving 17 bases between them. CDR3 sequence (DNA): TGTGCCAGCAGCCAGGCCGGCGTCGCCGGCTATGGCTACACCTTC. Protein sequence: CASSQAGVAGYGYTF.

CDR3 DNA sequence: TGTGCCAGCAGCCTCGGGGTAGGATTATTCGATACGCAGTATTTT. Protein: CASSLGVGLFDTQYF. The chain joins TRBV7-9 to TRBJ2-3, with D possibly TRBD2 on 5 matching bases. The V end lost 5 bases, the J end lost 6 bases, and 18 bases lay between the germline ends. The germline V gene has CDR1 SEHNR and CDR2 FQNEAQ (reference sequence). The CDR3 has 15 residues.